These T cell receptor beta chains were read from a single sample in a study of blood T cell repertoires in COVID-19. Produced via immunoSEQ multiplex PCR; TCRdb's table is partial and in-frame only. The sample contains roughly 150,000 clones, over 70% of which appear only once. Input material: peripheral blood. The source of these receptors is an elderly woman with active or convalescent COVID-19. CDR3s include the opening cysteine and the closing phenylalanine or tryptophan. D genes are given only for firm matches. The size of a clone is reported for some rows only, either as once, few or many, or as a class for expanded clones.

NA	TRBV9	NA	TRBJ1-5	CASSVSGRVNQPQHF	TGTGCCAGCAGCGTAAGTGGCAGGGTCAATCAGCCCCAGCATTTT
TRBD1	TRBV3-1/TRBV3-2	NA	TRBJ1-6	CASSQDGGGASNSPLHF	TGTGCCAGCAGCCAAGATGGAGGGGGCGCCTCTAATTCACCCCTCCACTTT
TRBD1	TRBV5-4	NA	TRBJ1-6	CASTDKSGTGGSPLHF	TGTGCCAGCACCGATAAGTCTGGGACAGGGGGTTCACCCCTCCACTTT
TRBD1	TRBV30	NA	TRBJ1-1	CAWSRGTGGREAFF	TGTGCCTGGAGCCGAGGGACAGGGGGCCGGGAAGCTTTCTTT
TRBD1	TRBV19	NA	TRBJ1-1	CASSIGGQGLLYTEAFF	TGTGCCAGTAGTATTGGTGGACAGGGTCTCCTCTACACTGAAGCTTTCTTT
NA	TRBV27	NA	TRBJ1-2	CASTASGTSRYGYTF	TGTGCCAGCACCGCCTCGGGGACATCCCGCTATGGCTACACCTTC
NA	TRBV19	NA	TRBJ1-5	CASSPRTAVNNQPQHF	TGTGCCAGTAGTCCCCGGACAGCCGTTAACAATCAGCCCCAGCATTTT
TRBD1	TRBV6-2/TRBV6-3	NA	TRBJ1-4	CASSAGTGPATNEKLFF	TGTGCCAGCAGTGCGGGGACAGGTCCCGCAACTAATGAAAAACTGTTTTTT
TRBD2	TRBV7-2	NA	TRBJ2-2	CASSLVAGAQNTGELFF	TGTGCCAGCAGCTTAGTAGCGGGGGCCCAGAACACCGGGGAGCTGTTTTTT
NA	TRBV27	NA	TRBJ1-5	CASSFSGEQPQHF	TGTGCCAGCAGTTTCTCTGGTGAGCAGCCCCAGCATTTT
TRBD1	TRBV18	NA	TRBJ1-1	CASSPLVGQVNTEAFF	TGTGCCAGCTCACCACTGGTGGGACAGGTGAACACTGAAGCTTTCTTT
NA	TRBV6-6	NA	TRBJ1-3	CASSSARDGNTIYF	TGTGCCAGCAGCTCCGCCAGGGATGGAAACACCATATATTTT
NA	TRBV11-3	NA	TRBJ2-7	CASSPSPAGAPAYEQYF	TGTGCCAGCAGCCCCTCCCCCGCGGGTGCCCCCGCCTACGAGCAGTACTTC
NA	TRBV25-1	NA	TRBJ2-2	CASSGTSWNAGELFF	TGTGCCAGCAGTGGGACTTCGTGGAACGCCGGGGAGCTGTTTTTT
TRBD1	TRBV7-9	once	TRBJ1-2	CASSSRQGGFGYTF	TGTGCCAGCAGCTCCAGACAGGGAGGATTCGGCTACACCTTC
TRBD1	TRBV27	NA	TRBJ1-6	CASRPGQGAFFRNSPLHF	TGTGCCAGCAGACCCGGACAGGGGGCGTTCTTCAGGAATTCACCCCTCCACTTT
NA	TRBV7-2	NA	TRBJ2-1	CASSLDGGSSYNEQFF	TGTGCCAGCAGCTTAGATGGCGGAAGCTCCTACAATGAGCAGTTCTTC
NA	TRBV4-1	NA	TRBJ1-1	CASSHRTGVNTEAFF	TGCGCCAGCAGCCACAGGACGGGAGTCAACACTGAAGCTTTCTTT